A selection of T cell receptor beta chains follows, all from one sample in a study of blood T cell repertoires in COVID-19. Generated by immunoSEQ multiplex PCR, the TCRdb table keeps only in-frame clones and is missing some. The sample consists of about 250,000 clones, more than 75% of them appearing once. Material: PBMCs or T cells enriched from blood (not recorded which). The source of these receptors is a man aged 40-55 years who had recovered from COVID-19. The CDR3 runs from the conserved cysteine through the conserved F or W. Fields, in order: D gene, V gene, J gene, clone size, CDR3 protein, CDR3 DNA. A D gene is named only where the DNA matches it firmly. Clone size appears in some rows only: once, few, many, or a class for an expanded clone.

D: TRBD1
V: TRBV6-5
J: TRBJ2-7
size: -
CDR3: CASSSPGTGVYEQYF
DNA: TGTGCCAGCAGTTCCCCCGGGACAGGGGTCTACGAGCAGTACTTC

D: TRBD1
V: TRBV30
J: TRBJ1-1
size: -
CDR3: CAWYTGGTEAFF
DNA: TGTGCCTGGTATACAGGGGGCACTGAAGCTTTCTTT

D: TRBD1
V: TRBV5-6
J: TRBJ2-7
size: -
CDR3: CASSWTDRGSYEQYF
DNA: TGTGCCAGCAGCTGGACGGACAGGGGGTCCTACGAGCAGTACTTC

D: TRBD1
V: TRBV19
J: TRBJ1-4
size: -
CDR3: CASSTLRQGGNEKLFF
DNA: TGTGCCAGTAGTACTCTACGACAGGGTGGGAATGAAAAACTGTTTTTT

D: TRBD2
V: TRBV4-2
J: TRBJ2-3
size: -
CDR3: CASSQSVGGGTDTQYF
DNA: TGTGCCAGCAGCCAATCGGTGGGGGGGGGCACAGATACGCAGTATTTT

D: TRBD1
V: TRBV19
J: TRBJ2-2
size: -
CDR3: CASSPQGVDTGELFF
DNA: TGTGCCAGTAGCCCACAGGGGGTGGACACCGGGGAGCTGTTTTTT

D: -
V: TRBV6-2/TRBV6-3
J: TRBJ2-7
size: -
CDR3: CASSWARSTSEQYF
DNA: TGTGCCAGCAGTTGGGCCAGGTCCACTAGTGAGCAGTACTTC

D: TRBD1
V: TRBV3-1/TRBV3-2
J: TRBJ1-2
size: -
CDR3: CASSPSPDRIYGYTF
DNA: TGTGCCAGCAGCCCGTCGCCGGACAGGATCTATGGCTACACCTTC

D: TRBD1
V: TRBV28
J: TRBJ1-2
size: -
CDR3: CASSKTGLYYGYTF
DNA: TGTGCCAGCAGTAAGACAGGGTTGTACTATGGCTACACCTTC

D: -
V: TRBV6-1
J: TRBJ2-1
size: once
CDR3: CASSEYGLTYNEQFF
DNA: TGTGCCAGCAGTGAATACGGGTTAACCTACAATGAGCAGTTCTTC